These T cell receptor beta chains were read from a single sample in a study of T cells in Graves' hyperthyroidism and ophthalmopathy. TCRdb re-derived calls from the multiplex PCR reads in MiXCR, one entry per CDR3 protein. The sample records some 740,000 distinct CDR3 sequences, 13% to 15% being singletons. The sequenced sample was blood. These receptors were taken from a woman under 30 with Graves' hyperthyroidism. Both conserved end residues are part of each CDR3. The order of the fields is J gene, D gene, clone size, V gene, CDR3 length, CDR3 DNA, CDR3 protein. D genes are given only for firm matches. Size is stated for part of the rows, as once, few or many counts, or as a class when the clone is expanded.

TRBJ2-7,TRBD2,many,TRBV11-1,15,TGTGCCAGCAGCTTGGGACTAGCGGGGTACTACGAGCAGTACTTC,CASSLGLAGYYEQYF
TRBJ2-2,TRBD2,many,TRBV7-9,15,TGTGCCAGCGGGAGGCGGGAGTCGGGCACCGGGGAGCTGTTTTTT,CASGRRESGTGELFF
TRBJ2-5,TRBD1,few,TRBV27,15,TGTGCCAGCAGCCACGGGGGACAGGGCTGGGAGACCCAGTACTTC,CASSHGGQGWETQYF
TRBJ2-5,TRBD2,NA,TRBV12-3/TRBV12-4,14,TGTGCCAGCAGTACTACTAGCGGCCAAGAGACCCAGTACTTC,CASSTTSGQETQYF
TRBJ2-1,TRBD2,many,TRBV20-1,15,TGCAGTGCTAGAGTCCCGCTAGCGGGAGCCCATGAGCAGTTCTTC,CSARVPLAGAHEQFF
TRBJ2-2,NA,few,TRBV7-2,18,TGTGCCAGCAGCCCCTACCGGACAGCCCGCCTGAATGCCGGGGAGCTGTTTTTT,CASSPYRTARLNAGELFF
TRBJ1-5,TRBD1,few,TRBV19,15,TGTGCCAGTAGCTGGGACAGGGGGAGTTCTCAGCCCCAGCATTTT,CASSWDRGSSQPQHF
TRBJ2-1,TRBD2,few,TRBV7-3,18,TGTGCCAGCAGCTTAACCCCCGGGGGGGCGGTCTCCTACAATGAGCAGTTCTTC,CASSLTPGGAVSYNEQFF
TRBJ2-5,TRBD2,NA,TRBV20-1,15,TGCAGTGCTAGAGATCAGACTAGCGGGAGCGAGACCCAGTACTTC,CSARDQTSGSETQYF
TRBJ2-1,TRBD2,many,TRBV11-1,14,TGTGCCAGCAGCCAGGGACTAGCGGGAGGCCAGCAGTTCTTC,CASSQGLAGGQQFF
TRBJ1-4,NA,few,TRBV4-2,16,TGTGCCAGCAGCCAAGTGTGTCGAGGGGGATGTGAAAAACTGTTTTTT,CASSQVCRGGCEKLFF
TRBJ1-1,NA,NA,TRBV24-1,18,TGTGCCACCAGTGATCCCGGACAGCGCCCGGAGGGGAACACTGAAGCTTTCTTT,CATSDPGQRPEGNTEAFF
TRBJ2-3,TRBD2,few,TRBV7-9,15,TGTGCCAGCAGCTTACGCTGGACTAGCCCAGATACGCAGTATTTT,CASSLRWTSPDTQYF
TRBJ1-2,NA,many,TRBV2,13,TGTGCCAGCAGTGCATGGGACAATCTCGGCTACACCTTC,CASSAWDNLGYTF